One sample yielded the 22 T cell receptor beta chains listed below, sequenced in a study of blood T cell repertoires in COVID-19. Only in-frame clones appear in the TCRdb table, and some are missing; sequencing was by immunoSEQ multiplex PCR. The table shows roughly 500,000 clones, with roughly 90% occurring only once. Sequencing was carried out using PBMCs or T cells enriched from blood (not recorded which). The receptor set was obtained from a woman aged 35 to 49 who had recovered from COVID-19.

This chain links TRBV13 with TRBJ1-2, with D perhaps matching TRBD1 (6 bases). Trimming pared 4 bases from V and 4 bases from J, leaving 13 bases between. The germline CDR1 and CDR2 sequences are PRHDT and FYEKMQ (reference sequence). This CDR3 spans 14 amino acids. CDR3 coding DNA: TGTGCCAGCAGCTACAGGGCTAGAAGCTATGGCTACACCTTC. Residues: CASSYRARSYGYTF.

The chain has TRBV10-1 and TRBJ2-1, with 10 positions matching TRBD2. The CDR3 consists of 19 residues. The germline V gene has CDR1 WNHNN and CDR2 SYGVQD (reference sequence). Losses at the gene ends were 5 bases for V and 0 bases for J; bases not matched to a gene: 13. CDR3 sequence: CASSPPGASGGSSYNEQFF. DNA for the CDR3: TGCGCCAGCAGTCCCCCTGGGGCTAGCGGGGGTTCCTCCTACAATGAGCAGTTCTTC.

CDR3 nucleotide sequence: TGTGCCACGACAGAGAACTATGGCTACACCTTC. Translating it yields CATTENYGYTF. This chain uses TRBV19 with TRBJ1-2; possibly TRBD1 for D (5 bases). Trimming pared 10 bases from V and 2 bases from J, leaving 8 bases between. Germline V gives CDR1 LNHDA, CDR2 SQIVND (reference sequence). There are 11 residues in the CDR3. Variable domain in full (rest from reference TRBV19 and TRBJ1-2): DGGITQSPKYLFRKEGQNVTLSCEQNLNHDAMYWYRQDPGQGLRLIYYSQIVNDFQKGDIAEGYSVSREKKESFPLTVTSAQKNPTAFYLCATTENYGYTFGSGTRLTVV.

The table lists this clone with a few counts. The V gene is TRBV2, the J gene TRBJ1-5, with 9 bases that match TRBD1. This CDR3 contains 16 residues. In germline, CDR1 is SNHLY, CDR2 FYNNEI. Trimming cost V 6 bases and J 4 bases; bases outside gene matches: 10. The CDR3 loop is CASRDQTGGGNQPQHF. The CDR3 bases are TGTGCCAGCAGGGATCAAACAGGGGGCGGAAATCAGCCCCAGCATTTT.

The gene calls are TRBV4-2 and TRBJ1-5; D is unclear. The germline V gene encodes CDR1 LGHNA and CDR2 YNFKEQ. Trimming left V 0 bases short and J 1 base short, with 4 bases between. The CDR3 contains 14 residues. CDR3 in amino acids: CASSQEASNQPQHF. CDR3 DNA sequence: TGTGCCAGCAGCCAAGAAGCCAGCAATCAGCCCCAGCATTTT.

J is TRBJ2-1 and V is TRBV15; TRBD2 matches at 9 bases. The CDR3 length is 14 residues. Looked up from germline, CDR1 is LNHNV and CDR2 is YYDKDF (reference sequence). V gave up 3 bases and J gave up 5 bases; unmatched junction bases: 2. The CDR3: CATSRGLADNEQFF. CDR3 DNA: TGTGCCACCAGCAGGGGACTAGCTGACAATGAGCAGTTCTTC. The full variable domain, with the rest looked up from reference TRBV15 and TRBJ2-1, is DAMVIQNPRYQVTQFGKPVTLSCSQTLNHNVMYWYQQKSSQAPKLLFHYYDKDFNNEADTPDNFQSRRPNTSFCFLDIRSPGLGDTAMYLCATSRGLADNEQFFGPGTRLTVL.

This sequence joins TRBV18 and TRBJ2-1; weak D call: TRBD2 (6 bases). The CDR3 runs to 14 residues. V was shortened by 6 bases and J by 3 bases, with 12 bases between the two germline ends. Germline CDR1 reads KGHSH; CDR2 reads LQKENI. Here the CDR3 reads CASSPTGVYNEQFF. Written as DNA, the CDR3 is TGTGCCAGCTCGCCCACGGGGGTCTACAATGAGCAGTTCTTC.

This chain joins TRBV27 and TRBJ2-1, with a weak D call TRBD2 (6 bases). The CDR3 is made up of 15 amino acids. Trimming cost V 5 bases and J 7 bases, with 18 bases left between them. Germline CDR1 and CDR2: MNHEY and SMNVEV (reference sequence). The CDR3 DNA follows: TGTGCCAGCAGTGAACTAGCAGCGGCATGGAATGAGCAGTTCTTC. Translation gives CASSELAAAWNEQFF.

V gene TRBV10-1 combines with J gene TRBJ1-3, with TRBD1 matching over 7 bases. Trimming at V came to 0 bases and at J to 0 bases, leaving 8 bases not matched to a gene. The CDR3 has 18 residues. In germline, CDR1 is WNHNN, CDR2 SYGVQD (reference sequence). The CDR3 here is CASSESGQFSSSGNTIYF. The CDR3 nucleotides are TGCGCCAGCAGTGAGTCGGGACAGTTTTCGAGCTCTGGAAACACCATATATTTT.

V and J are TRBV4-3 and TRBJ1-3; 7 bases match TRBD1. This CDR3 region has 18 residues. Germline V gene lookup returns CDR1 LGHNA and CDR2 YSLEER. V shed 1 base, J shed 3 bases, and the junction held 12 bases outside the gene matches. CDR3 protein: CASSQVGPTGTVGNTIYF. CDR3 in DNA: TGCGCCAGCAGCCAAGTCGGACCTACCGGGACAGTTGGAAACACCATATATTTT.

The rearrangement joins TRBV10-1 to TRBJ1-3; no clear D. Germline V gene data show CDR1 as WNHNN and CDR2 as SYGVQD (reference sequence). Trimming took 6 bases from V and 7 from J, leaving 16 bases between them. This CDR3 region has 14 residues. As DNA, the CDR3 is TGCGCCAGCAGCGTCGACCCCACGGGGAACACCATATATTTT. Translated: CASSVDPTGNTIYF.

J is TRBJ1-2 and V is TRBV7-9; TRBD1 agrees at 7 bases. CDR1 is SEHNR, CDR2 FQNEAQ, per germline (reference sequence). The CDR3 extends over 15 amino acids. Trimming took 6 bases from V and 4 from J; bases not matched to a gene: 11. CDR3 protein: CASRPTGAGGYGYTF. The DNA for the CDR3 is TGTGCCAGCAGGCCAACAGGGGCCGGAGGCTATGGCTACACCTTC.

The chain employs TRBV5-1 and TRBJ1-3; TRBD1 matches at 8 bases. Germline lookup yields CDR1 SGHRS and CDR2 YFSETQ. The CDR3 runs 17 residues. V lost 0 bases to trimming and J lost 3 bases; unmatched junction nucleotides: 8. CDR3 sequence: CASSLGNRGSYGNTIYF. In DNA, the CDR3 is TGCGCCAGCAGCTTGGGCAACAGGGGGTCGTATGGAAACACCATATATTTT.

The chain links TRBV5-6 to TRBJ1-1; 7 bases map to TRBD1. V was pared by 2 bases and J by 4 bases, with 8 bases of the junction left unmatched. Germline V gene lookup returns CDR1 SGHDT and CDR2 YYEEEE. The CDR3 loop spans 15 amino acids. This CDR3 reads CASSFAGGRVTEAFF. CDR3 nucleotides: TGTGCCAGCAGCTTTGCAGGGGGTCGCGTCACTGAAGCTTTCTTT.

The CDR3, as DNA: TGTGCCAGCAGTCAGGGGGCCTTTAACTATGGCTACACCTTC. It yields the protein CASSQGAFNYGYTF. The V gene is TRBV25-1, the J gene TRBJ1-2; 8 bases are a match to TRBD1. Trimming at V came to 5 bases and at J to 1 base, leaving 3 bases not matched to a gene. The CDR3 covers 14 residues. CDR1 is MGHDK and CDR2 is SYGVNS in the germline V gene.

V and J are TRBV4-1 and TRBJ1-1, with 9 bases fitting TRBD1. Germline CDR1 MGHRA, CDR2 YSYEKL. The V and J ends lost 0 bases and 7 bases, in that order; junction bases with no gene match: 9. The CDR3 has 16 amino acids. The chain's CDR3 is CASSQDRDRELVEAFF. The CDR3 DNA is TGCGCCAGCAGCCAAGACCGGGACAGGGAGTTGGTTGAAGCTTTCTTT.

Here the CDR3 DNA reads TGTGCCAGCAGCGGACAGGGTTCCTACGAGCAGTACTTC. It is translated as CASSGQGSYEQYF. The J gene is TRBJ2-7, the V gene TRBV9, with 7 positions matching TRBD1. The CDR3 runs to 13 residues. Germline-derived CDR1 and CDR2 are SGDLS and YYNGEE. The trim removed 3 bases at V and 1 base at J, leaving 1 base unmatched.

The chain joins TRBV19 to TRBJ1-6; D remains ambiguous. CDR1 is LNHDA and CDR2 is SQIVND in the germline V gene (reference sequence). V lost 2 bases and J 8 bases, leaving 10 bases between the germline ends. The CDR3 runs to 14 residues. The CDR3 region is CASSISVRDSPLHF. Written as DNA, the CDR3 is TGTGCCAGTAGTATAAGCGTCCGTGATTCACCCCTCCACTTT.

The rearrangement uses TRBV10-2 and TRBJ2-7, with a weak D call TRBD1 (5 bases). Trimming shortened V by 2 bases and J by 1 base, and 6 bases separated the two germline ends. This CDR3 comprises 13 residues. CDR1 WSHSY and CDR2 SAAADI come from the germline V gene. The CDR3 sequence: CASSEAGSYEQYF. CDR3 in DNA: TGCGCCAGCAGTGAGGCAGGGTCCTACGAGCAGTACTTC.

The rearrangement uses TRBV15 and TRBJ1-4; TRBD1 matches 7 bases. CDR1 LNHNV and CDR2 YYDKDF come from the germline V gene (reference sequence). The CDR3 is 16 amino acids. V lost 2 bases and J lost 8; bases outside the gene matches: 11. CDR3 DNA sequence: TGTGCCACCAGCAGAATAACGACAGGGTTGGGAGAAAAACTGTTTTTT. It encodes CATSRITTGLGEKLFF.

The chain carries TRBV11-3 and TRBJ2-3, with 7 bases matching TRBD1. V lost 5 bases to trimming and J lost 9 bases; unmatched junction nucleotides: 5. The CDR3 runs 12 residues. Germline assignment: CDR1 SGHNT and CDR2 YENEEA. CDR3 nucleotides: TGTGCCAGCAGCAGGGGGCGAGGGACGCAGTATTTT. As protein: CASSRGRGTQYF.

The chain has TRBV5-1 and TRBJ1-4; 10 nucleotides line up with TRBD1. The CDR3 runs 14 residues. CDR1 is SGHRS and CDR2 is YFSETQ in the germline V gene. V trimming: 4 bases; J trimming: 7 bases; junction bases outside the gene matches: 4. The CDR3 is CASSPRDRGEKLFF. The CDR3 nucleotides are TGCGCCAGCAGCCCCCGGGACAGGGGTGAAAAACTGTTTTTT.